The clone carrying this T cell receptor beta chain showed up just a few times. Its target is not known. Deletions cut 5 bases from V and 5 bases from J, with 16 bases between. The CDR3 spans 14 residues. Germline V gene data show CDR1 as LNHNV and CDR2 as YYDKDF (reference sequence). These data originate in a study of cytomegalovirus exposure and HLA in healthy donors. General study results and limits: The tendency of first-cohort TCR clusters to co-occur in the 110 or so validation repertoires emerged from a later analysis. For cytomegalovirus status, the classifier reportedly gave diagnoses with high specificity and sensitivity.

Repertoires were generated with immunoSEQ multiplex PCR, while TCRdb's copy carries only in-frame clones and drops some. In the table there are around 200,000 clones, 84% of which are singletons. Sequencing was performed on PBMCs. The rearrangement links TRBV15 to TRBJ2-7; tentative D call: TRBD2 (6 bases). The receptor's source is a woman between 18 and 29 years old in good health and CMV-seropositive. CDR3 in DNA: TGTGCCACCAGCCCGAACCCGAGGGAGGACGAGCAGTACTTC. Translated: CATSPNPREDEQYF.